These T cell receptor beta chains were read from a single sample in a study of blood T cell repertoires in COVID-19. The repertoire was sequenced with immunoSEQ multiplex PCR; TCRdb's copy has only in-frame clones and lacks some. The table has about 98,000 clones, roughly 92% seen once. Sequenced input: peripheral blood. All receptors derive from a woman between 50 and 59 years old with COVID-19, enrolled during active disease. Each CDR3 is given with its conserved first and last residue. The D gene is left open where the match is weak. Size values are once, few and many counts, or a class for expanded clones, and some rows have none.

-	TRBJ2-2	TRBV12-5	-	TGTGCTAGTGTCCCGTCGGGGGGCGGCAACACCGGGGAGCTGTTTTTT	CASVPSGGGNTGELFF
-	TRBJ1-1	TRBV24-1	-	TGTGCCACCAGTAAGGGGGTCAACACTGAAGCTTTCTTT	CATSKGVNTEAFF
-	TRBJ1-1	TRBV12-3/TRBV12-4	-	TGTGCCAGCAGGACGGGTTTGGGTGAAGCTTTCTTT	CASRTGLGEAFF
-	TRBJ2-7	TRBV3-1/TRBV3-2	-	TGTGCCAGCAGCCAAGTGGACTGGGTCGTCTTT	CASSQVDWVVF
-	TRBJ1-1	TRBV28	-	TGTGCCAGCAGTTTCAGCGGGGGCCCCGACACTGAAGCTTTCTTT	CASSFSGGPDTEAFF
-	TRBJ2-5	TRBV28	-	TGTGCCAGCAGTTTACCCATGACAGATATTACCAAGGGGTACCAAGAGACCCAGTACTTC	CASSLPMTDITKGYQETQYF
-	TRBJ1-2	TRBV6-2/TRBV6-3	-	TGTGCCAGCAGTCGTACCGGGACATTCTATGGCTACACCTTC	CASSRTGTFYGYTF
-	TRBJ1-1	TRBV19	-	TGTGCCAGTACCCGACAGCTTAAAAACACTGAAGCTTTCTTT	CASTRQLKNTEAFF
-	TRBJ2-7	TRBV11-3	TRBD1	TGTGCCAGCCGGGGACAGGGGCATAACGAGCAGTACTTC	CASRGQGHNEQYF
-	TRBJ2-1	TRBV19	-	TGTGCCAGTAGTAACGGACTAAATGAGCAGTTCTTC	CASSNGLNEQFF
-	TRBJ1-2	TRBV2	TRBD1	TGTGCCAGCACCTGGACAGGGGAAAATGGCTACACCTTC	CASTWTGENGYTF
-	TRBJ2-2	TRBV28	TRBD1	TGTGCCAGCAGTCAGGGGGGACAGGTCACCGGGGAGCTGTTTTTT	CASSQGGQVTGELFF
-	TRBJ2-7	TRBV7-9	-	TGTGCCAGCAGCTACGCAGGGGTCGGCTCCTACGAGCAGTACTTC	CASSYAGVGSYEQYF
-	TRBJ1-1	TRBV19	-	TGTGCCAGTAGTATAGCCCCAGGGTCGGACACTGAAGCTTTCTTT	CASSIAPGSDTEAFF
-	TRBJ2-7	TRBV27	-	TGTGCCAGCAGCGCACCCGGACAGCCCCCAGAATTCTCCTACGAGCAGTACTTC	CASSAPGQPPEFSYEQYF
-	TRBJ2-7	TRBV5-4	TRBD1	TGTGCCAGCAGCCCCCCGGGACAGGGGGTCCACGAGCAGTACTTC	CASSPPGQGVHEQYF
-	TRBJ2-5	TRBV3-1/TRBV3-2	TRBD1	TGTGCCAGCAGCCAACCCAACTTAGGGGGCCCCCACGAGACCCAGTACTTC	CASSQPNLGGPHETQYF
-	TRBJ1-2	TRBV30	-	TGTGCCTGGAGTGCCGGTACAGTCTATGGCTACACCTTC	CAWSAGTVYGYTF
-	TRBJ1-3	TRBV27	-	TGTGCCAGCAGCAGGACAGCTGGAAACACCATATATTTT	CASSRTAGNTIYF
-	TRBJ1-1	TRBV19	TRBD1	TGTGCCAGTAGTATCTTACAGGGGGCCCGGAACACTGAAGCTTTCTTT	CASSILQGARNTEAFF
-	TRBJ1-3	TRBV9	TRBD1	TGTGCCAGCAGTCTACAGGGGGCGGGTGGACACACCATATATTTT	CASSLQGAGGHTIYF
-	TRBJ1-1	TRBV2	-	TGTGCCAGCAGGATAGGCAGGGCGGTGTTGGCTGAAGCTTTCTTT	CASRIGRAVLAEAFF
-	TRBJ1-2	TRBV7-2	-	TGTGCCAGCAGCTCCGGGACTAACTATGGCTACACCTTC	CASSSGTNYGYTF
-	TRBJ2-7	TRBV4-1	TRBD2	TGCGCCAGCAGCCACCCTAGCGGGGGCGTTCACGAGCAGTACTTC	CASSHPSGGVHEQYF
-	TRBJ1-1	TRBV2	-	TGTGCCAGCCAGGTAGGGAACACTGAAGCTTTCTTT	CASQVGNTEAFF
-	TRBJ2-2	TRBV11-2	TRBD1	TGTGCCAGCAGCTTAGGGCATAGGGGGCTTGTCGCCGGGGAGCTGTTTTTT	CASSLGHRGLVAGELFF
once	TRBJ2-5	TRBV5-5	-	TGTGCCAGCAGCCTCGGGGTTGTTAGGGAGACCCAGTACTTC	CASSLGVVRETQYF
-	TRBJ2-1	TRBV6-5	-	TGTGCCAGCAGGAGGGGGAATGAGCAGTTCTTC	CASRRGNEQFF
once	TRBJ1-1	TRBV7-2	-	TGTGCCAGCAGCTTAACCGGAGGGACTGAAGCTTTCTTT	CASSLTGGTEAFF
-	TRBJ2-3	TRBV29-1	TRBD1	TGCAGCGTAGGTGAGGGGGCGGATACGCAGTATTTT	CSVGEGADTQYF
-	TRBJ2-3	TRBV7-2	TRBD2	TGTGCCAGCAGCAAGGCGGGGGGCAGGACAGATACGCAGTATTTT	CASSKAGGRTDTQYF
-	TRBJ1-2	TRBV7-3	TRBD1	TGTGCCAGCAGCTTATCAGGACAGGGGGCGGATGGCTACACCTTC	CASSLSGQGADGYTF
-	TRBJ2-3	TRBV5-6	TRBD2	TGTGCCAGCAGCTTGGCTAGCGGGGGAAGAGATACGCAGTATTTT	CASSLASGGRDTQYF
-	TRBJ2-5	TRBV27	-	TGTGCCAGCAGTTTGGGCTTTTCGGAGACCCAGTACTTC	CASSLGFSETQYF
-	TRBJ2-4	TRBV21-1	-	TGTGCCAGCAGCAAAGAAAGGAGCATTCAGTACTTC	CASSKERSIQYF
-	TRBJ1-2	TRBV7-9	-	TGTGCCAGCAGTTATGCCATAACAGGGAACTATGGCTACACCTTC	CASSYAITGNYGYTF
-	TRBJ2-1	TRBV30	-	TGTGCCTGGAGTGCCCTTAGTTACAATGAGCAGTTCTTC	CAWSALSYNEQFF
-	TRBJ1-2	TRBV28	-	TGTGCCAGCAGCGTTTCCGCTCCGGGGGGGCAGGGCTACACCTTC	CASSVSAPGGQGYTF
-	TRBJ2-2	TRBV5-1	-	TGCGCCAGCGGCACAGAAACCGGGGAGCTGTTTTTT	CASGTETGELFF